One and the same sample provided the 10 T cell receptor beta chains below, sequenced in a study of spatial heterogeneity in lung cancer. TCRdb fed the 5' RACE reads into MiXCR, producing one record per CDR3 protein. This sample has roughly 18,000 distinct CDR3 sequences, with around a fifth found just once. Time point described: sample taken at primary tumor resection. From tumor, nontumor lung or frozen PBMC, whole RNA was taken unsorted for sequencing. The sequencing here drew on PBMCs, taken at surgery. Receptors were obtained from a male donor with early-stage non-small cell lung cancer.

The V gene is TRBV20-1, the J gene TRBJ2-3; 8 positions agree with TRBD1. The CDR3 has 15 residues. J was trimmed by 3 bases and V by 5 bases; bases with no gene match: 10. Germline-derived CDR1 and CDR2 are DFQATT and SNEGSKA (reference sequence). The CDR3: CSAPNRDRYTDTQYF. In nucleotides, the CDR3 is TGCAGTGCTCCGAACCGGGACAGGTATACAGATACGCAGTATTTT.

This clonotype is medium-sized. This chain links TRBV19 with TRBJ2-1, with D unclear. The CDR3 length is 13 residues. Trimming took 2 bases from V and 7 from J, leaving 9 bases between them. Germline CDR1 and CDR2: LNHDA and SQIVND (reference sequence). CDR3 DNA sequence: TGTGCCAGTAGTATAACAGCCCAGAATGAGCAGTTCTTC. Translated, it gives CASSITAQNEQFF.

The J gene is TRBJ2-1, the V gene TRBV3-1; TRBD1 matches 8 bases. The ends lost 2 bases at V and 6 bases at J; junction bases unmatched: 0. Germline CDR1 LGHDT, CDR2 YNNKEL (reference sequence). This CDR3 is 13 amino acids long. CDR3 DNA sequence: TGTGCCAGCAGCCAAACAGGGGGCAATGAGCAGTTCTTC. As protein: CASSQTGGNEQFF.

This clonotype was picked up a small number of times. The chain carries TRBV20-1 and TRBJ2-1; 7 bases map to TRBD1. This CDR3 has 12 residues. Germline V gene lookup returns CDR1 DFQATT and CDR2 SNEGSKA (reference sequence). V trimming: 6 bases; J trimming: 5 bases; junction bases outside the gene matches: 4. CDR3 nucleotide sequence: TGCAGTGCCGGAGACAGGGACAATGAGCAGTTCTTC. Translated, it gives CSAGDRDNEQFF.

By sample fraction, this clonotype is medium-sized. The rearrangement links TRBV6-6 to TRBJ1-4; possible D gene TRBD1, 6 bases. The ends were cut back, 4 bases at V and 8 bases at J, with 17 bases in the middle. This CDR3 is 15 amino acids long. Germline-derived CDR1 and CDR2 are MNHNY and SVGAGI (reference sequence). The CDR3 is CASSFVNGGAEKLFF. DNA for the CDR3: TGTGCCAGCAGTTTTGTTAACGGGGGCGCAGAAAAACTGTTTTTT.

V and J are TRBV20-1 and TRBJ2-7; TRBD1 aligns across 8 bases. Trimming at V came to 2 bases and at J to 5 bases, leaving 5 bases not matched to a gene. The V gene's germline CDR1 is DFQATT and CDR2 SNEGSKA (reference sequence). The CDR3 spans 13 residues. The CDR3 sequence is CSARRTGIHEQYF. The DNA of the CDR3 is TGCAGTGCTAGAAGGACAGGGATCCACGAGCAGTACTTC.

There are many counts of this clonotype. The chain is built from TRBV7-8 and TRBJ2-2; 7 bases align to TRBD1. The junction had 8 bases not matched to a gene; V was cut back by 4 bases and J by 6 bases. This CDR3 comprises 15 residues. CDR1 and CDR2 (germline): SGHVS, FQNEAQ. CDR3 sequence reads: CASSSLTGYAGELFF. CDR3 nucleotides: TGTGCCAGCAGCTCCCTGACAGGGTACGCCGGGGAGCTGTTTTTT.

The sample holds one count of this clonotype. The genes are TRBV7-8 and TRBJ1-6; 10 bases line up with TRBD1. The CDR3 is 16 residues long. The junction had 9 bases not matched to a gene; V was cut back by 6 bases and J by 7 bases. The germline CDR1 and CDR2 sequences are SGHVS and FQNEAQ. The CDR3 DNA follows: TGTGCCAGCAGGGCTGGACAGGGGGTTGGCAATTCACCCCTCCACTTT. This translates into CASRAGQGVGNSPLHF.

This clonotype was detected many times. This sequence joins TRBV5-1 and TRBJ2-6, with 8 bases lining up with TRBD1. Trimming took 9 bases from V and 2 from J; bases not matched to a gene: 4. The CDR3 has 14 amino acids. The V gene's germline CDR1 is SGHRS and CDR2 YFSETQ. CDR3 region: CATGQGTGANVLTF. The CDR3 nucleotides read TGCGCCACCGGACAGGGAACTGGGGCCAACGTCCTGACTTTC.

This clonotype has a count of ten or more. CDR3: CASSHTIGTDTSEQFF. CDR3 bases: TGTGCCAGCAGCCACACTATCGGGACAGATACCTCTGAGCAGTTCTTC. The chain combines TRBV3-1 with TRBJ2-1, with 7 bases that match TRBD1. The length of the CDR3 is 16 residues. The ends lost 3 bases at V and 9 bases at J; junction bases unmatched: 14. From germline, CDR1 is LGHDT and CDR2 YNNKEL (reference sequence).